This record covers a single TCR beta chain. The data stem from a study of blood T cell repertoires in COVID-19. The V and J ends lost 8 bases and 2 bases respectively, with 11 bases between them. The V gene's germline CDR1 is MNHEY and CDR2 SVGAGI. This CDR3 region has 13 residues. The assay was immunoSEQ multiplex PCR, and TCRdb's table has in-frame clones only and misses some. The sample contains 55,000 to 80,000 clones, approximately 91% of which appear only once. The receptor was isolated from a human donor in a cohort sampled during active COVID-19. V is TRBV6-5 and J is TRBJ2-3, with D possibly matching TRBD1 (6 bases). The material sequenced was peripheral blood. CDR3 sequence: CASQGTNTDTQYF. Written as DNA, the CDR3 is TGTGCCAGCCAGGGGACCAACACAGATACGCAGTATTTT.